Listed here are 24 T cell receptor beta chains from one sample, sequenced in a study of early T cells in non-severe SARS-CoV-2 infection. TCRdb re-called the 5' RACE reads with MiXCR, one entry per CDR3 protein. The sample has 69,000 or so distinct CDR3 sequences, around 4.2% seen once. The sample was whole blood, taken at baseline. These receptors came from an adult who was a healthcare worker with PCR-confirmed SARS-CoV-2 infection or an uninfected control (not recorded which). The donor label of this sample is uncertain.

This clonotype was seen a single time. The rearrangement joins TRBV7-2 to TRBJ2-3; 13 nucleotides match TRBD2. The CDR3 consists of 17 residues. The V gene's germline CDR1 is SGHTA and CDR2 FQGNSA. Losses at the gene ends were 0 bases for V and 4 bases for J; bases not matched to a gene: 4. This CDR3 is CASSLAVGLAGADTQYF. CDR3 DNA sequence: TGTGCCAGCAGCTTAGCCGTAGGACTAGCGGGGGCAGATACGCAGTATTTT.

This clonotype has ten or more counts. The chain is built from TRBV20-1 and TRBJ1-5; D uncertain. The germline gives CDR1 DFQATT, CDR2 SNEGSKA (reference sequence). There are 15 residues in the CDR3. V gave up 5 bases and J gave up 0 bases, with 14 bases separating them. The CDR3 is CSAGVTVYSNQPQHF. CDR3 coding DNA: TGCAGTGCTGGTGTAACCGTTTATAGCAATCAGCCCCAGCATTTT.

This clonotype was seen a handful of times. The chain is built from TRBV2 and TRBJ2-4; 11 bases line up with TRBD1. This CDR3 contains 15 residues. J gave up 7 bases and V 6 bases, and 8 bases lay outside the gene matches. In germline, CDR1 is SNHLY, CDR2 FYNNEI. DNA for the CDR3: TGTGCCAGCAGAACGGGGAGGACAGGGGGCAACATTCAGTACTTC. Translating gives CASRTGRTGGNIQYF.

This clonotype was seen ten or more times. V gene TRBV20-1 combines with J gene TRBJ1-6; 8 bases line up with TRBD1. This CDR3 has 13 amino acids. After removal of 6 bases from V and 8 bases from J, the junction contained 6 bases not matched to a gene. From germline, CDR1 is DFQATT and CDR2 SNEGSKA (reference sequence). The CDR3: CSARGLRDSPLHF. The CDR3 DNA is TGCAGTGCCAGGGGGCTAAGGGATTCACCCCTCCACTTT.

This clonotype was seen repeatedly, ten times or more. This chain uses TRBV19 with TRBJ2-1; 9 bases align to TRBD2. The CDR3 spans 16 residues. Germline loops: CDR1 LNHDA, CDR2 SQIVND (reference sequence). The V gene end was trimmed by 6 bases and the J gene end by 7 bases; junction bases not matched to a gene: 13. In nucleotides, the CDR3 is TGTGCCAGTAGACCAGGAGCGGGGGGACGCCGTAATGAGCAGTTCTTC. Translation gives CASRPGAGGRRNEQFF.

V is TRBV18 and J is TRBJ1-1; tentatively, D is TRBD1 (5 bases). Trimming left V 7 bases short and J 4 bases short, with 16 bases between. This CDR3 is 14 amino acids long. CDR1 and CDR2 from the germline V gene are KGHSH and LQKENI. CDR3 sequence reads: CASFTPPGGTEAFF. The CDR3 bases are TGTGCCAGCTTTACCCCCCCCGGGGGCACTGAAGCTTTCTTT.

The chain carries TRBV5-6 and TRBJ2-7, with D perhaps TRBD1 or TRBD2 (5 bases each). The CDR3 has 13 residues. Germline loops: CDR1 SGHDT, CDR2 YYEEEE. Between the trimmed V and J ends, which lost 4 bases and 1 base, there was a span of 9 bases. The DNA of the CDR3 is TGTGCCAGCAGCCTGGGACGTTCCTACGAGCAGTACTTC. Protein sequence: CASSLGRSYEQYF. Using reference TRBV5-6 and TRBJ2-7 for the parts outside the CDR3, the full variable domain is DAGVTQSPTHLIKTRGQQVTLRCSPKSGHDTVSWYQQALGQGPQFIFQYYEEEERQRGNFPDRFSGHQFPNYSSELNVNALLLGDSALYLCASSLGRSYEQYFGPGTRLTVT.

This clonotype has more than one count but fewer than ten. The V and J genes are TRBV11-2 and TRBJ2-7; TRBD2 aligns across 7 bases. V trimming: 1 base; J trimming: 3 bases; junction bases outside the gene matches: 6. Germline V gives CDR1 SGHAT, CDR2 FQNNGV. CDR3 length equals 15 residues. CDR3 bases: TGTGCCAGCAGCTTAGTAGGACTAGGTATCTACGAGCAGTACTTC. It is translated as CASSLVGLGIYEQYF.

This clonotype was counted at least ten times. The CDR3 loop reads CASRGGIYEQYF. In DNA, the CDR3 is TGTGCCAGCAGGGGAGGAATCTACGAGCAGTACTTC. The rearrangement joins TRBV28 to TRBJ2-7; D is perhaps TRBD2 (6 bases). This CDR3 contains 12 residues. V lost 6 bases to trimming and J lost 3 bases, with 9 bases between them. Germline CDR1 MDHEN, CDR2 SYDVKM.

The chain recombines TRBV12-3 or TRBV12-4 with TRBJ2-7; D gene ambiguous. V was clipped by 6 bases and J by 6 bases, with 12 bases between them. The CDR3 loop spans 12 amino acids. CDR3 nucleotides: TGTGCCAGCAGGTACTCCACCCTCGAGCAGTACTTC. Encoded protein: CASRYSTLEQYF.

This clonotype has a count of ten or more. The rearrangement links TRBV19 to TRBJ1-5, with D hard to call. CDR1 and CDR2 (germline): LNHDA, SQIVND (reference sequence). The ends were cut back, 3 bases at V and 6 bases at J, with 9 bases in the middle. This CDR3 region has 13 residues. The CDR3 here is CASSMGGTQPQHF. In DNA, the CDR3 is TGTGCCAGTAGTATGGGAGGCACTCAGCCCCAGCATTTT.

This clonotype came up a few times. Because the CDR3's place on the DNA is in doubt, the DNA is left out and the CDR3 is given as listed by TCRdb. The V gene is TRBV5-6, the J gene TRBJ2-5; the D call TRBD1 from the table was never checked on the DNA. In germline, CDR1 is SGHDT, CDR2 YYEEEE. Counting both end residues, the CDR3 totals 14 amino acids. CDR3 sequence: CASSFRGRQETQYF.

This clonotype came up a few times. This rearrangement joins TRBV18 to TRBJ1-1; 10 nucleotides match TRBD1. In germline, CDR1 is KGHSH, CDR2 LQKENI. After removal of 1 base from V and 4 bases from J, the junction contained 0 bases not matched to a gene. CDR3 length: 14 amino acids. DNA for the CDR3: TGTGCCAGCTCACCACGGACAGGGGGCACTGAAGCTTTCTTT. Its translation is CASSPRTGGTEAFF. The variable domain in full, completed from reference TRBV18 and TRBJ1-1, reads NAGVMQNPRHLVRRRGQEARLRCSPMKGHSHVYWYRQLPEEGLKFMVYLQKENIIDESGMPKERFSAEFPKEGPSILRIQQVVRGDSAAYFCASSPRTGGTEAFFGQGTRLTVV.

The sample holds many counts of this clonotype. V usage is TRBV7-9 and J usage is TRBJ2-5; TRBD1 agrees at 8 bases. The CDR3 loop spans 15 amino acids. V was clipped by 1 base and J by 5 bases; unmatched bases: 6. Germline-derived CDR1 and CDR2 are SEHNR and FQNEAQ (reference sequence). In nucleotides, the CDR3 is TGTGCCAGCAGCTTAGTCCAGGGGGCGGCTGAGACCCAGTACTTC. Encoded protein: CASSLVQGAAETQYF.

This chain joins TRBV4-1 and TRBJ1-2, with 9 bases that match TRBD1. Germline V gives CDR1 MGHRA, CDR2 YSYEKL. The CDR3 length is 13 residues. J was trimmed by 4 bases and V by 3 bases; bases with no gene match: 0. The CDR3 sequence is CASSQGQGYGYTF. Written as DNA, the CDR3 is TGCGCCAGCAGCCAGGGACAGGGCTATGGCTACACCTTC.

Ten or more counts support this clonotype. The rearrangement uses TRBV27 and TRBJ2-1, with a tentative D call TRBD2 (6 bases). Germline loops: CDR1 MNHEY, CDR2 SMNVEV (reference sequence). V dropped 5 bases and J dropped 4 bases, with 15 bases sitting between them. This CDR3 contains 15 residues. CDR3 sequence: CASSPMRGLYNEQFF. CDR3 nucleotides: TGTGCCAGCAGTCCGATGCGGGGCCTATACAATGAGCAGTTCTTC.

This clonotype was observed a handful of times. CDR3 region: CASSLDQHPRDTQYF. The DNA of the CDR3 is TGTGCCAGCAGCTTAGACCAGCACCCACGGGATACGCAGTATTTT. This chain joins TRBV11-2 and TRBJ2-3; D is unclear. The V end lost 0 bases, the J end lost 6 bases, and 13 bases lay between the germline ends. The CDR3 sequence is 15 residues long. The germline V gene encodes CDR1 SGHAT and CDR2 FQNNGV.

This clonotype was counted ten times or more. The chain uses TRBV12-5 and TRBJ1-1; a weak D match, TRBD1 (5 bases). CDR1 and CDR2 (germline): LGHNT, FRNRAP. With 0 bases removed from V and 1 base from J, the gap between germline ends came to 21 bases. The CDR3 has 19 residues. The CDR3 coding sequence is TGTGCTAGTGGTTTGGTGGGTTTTACCTGGGCAGGGAAGAACACTGAAGCTTTCTTT. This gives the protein CASGLVGFTWAGKNTEAFF.

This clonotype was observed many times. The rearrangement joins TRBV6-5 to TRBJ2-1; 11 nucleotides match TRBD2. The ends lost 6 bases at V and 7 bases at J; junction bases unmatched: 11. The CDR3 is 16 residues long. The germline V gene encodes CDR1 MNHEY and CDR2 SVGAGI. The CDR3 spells CASRKEVAGGRNEQFF. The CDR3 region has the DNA TGTGCCAGCAGGAAAGAAGTAGCGGGGGGGCGAAATGAGCAGTTCTTC.

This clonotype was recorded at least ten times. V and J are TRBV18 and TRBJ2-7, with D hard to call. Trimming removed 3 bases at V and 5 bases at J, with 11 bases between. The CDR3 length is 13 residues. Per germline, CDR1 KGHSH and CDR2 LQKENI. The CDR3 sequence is CASSPFSRHEQYF. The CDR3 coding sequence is TGTGCCAGCTCACCTTTTAGTCGCCACGAGCAGTACTTC.

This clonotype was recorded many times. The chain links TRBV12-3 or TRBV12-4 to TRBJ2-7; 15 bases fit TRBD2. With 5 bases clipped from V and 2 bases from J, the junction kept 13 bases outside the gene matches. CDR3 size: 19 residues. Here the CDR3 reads CASSASGLAGGNSPYEQYF. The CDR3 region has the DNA TGTGCCAGCAGTGCCTCGGGACTAGCGGGGGGCAATTCTCCCTACGAGCAGTACTTC.

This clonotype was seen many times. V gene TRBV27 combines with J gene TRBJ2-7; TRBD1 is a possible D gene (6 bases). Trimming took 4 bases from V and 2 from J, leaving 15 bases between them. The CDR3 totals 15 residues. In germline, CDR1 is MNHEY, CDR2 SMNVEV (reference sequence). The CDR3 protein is CASSSAGAGAYEQYF. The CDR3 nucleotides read TGTGCCAGCAGTTCCGCCGGGGCAGGGGCCTACGAGCAGTACTTC.

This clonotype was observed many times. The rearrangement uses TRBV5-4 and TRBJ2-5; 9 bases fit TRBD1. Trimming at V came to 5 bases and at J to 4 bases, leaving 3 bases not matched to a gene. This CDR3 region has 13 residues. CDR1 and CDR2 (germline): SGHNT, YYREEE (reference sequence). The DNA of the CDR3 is TGTGCCAGCAGACCGGGACAGGGAGAGACCCAGTACTTC. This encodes CASRPGQGETQYF.

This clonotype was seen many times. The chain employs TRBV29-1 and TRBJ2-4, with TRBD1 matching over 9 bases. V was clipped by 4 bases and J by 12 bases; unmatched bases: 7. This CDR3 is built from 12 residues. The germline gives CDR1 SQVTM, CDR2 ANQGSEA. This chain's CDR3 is CSVVVPGQGQYF. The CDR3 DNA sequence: TGCAGCGTTGTGGTTCCGGGACAGGGTCAGTACTTC.